This paragraph covers one T cell receptor (beta chain) sequence. Coverage ceases 3 residues before the CDR3 finishes, and the germline J gene fills in the end. This specimen comes from a study of T cells in women clearing cervical HPV infection. Study-level background: Controls were women whose single incident HPV16 infection cleared within 12 months without precancer or cancer. For cases, blood was sampled a median around 150 days after lesion detection, interquartile range roughly 80 to 200 days.

Germline assignment: CDR1 MNHEY and CDR2 SVGEGT. The CDR3 has 17 residues. The ends lost 2 bases at V and 6 bases at J; junction bases unmatched: 9. The repertoire was sequenced with immunoSEQ multiplex PCR; TCRdb's copy has only in-frame clones and lacks some. The specimen's table records tens of thousands of clones. The clonotype was recovered from a woman between 18 and 70 years old with a cervical HPV16 infection that either progressed to CIN3+ or cleared (not recorded which). The chain links TRBV6-2 or TRBV6-3 to TRBJ2-3, with 12 bases that match TRBD2. Sequenced input: blood buffy coat. Incomplete CDR3 DNA: TGTGCCAGCAGTTACGGGTCTAGCGGGGGGGCCGTTGATACG. Protein: CASSYGSSGGAVDT. The full CDR3 protein is CASSYGSSGGAVDTQYF.